The rows below give T cell receptor beta chains drawn from one sample of a study of blood T cell repertoires in COVID-19. This table comes from immunoSEQ multiplex PCR, and its TCRdb copy is limited to in-frame clones, with some not included. The sample shows 200,000 to 300,000 clones, roughly four fifths of them seen only once. Sequencing input: peripheral blood. The receptor source for this set is a woman aged 60-75 years with active or convalescent COVID-19. Each CDR3 is given with its conserved first and last residue. Fields, in order: V gene, J gene, CDR3 protein.

TRBV3-1/TRBV3-2,TRBJ2-5,CASSQEGARETQYF
TRBV28,TRBJ2-1,CASSGGLNEQFF
TRBV3-1/TRBV3-2,TRBJ2-2,CASSPMGQYTGELFF
TRBV3-1/TRBV3-2,TRBJ1-1,CASSPRTDGTSEAFF
TRBV4-3,TRBJ2-1,CASSPGQGATNEQFF
TRBV3-1/TRBV3-2,TRBJ2-1,CASSLSGGARYNEQFF
TRBV2,TRBJ1-1,CASSPDRGRAEAFF
TRBV6-6,TRBJ2-7,CASSYSMTGPHEQYF
TRBV13,TRBJ1-1,CASSSDREGLRAEAFF
TRBV27,TRBJ2-2,CASTAITGELFF
TRBV7-2,TRBJ2-3,CASRQPGQGARDTQYF
TRBV5-8,TRBJ2-4,CASSLEFGGGNIQYF
TRBV2,TRBJ2-7,CASSGRGGPSYEQYF
TRBV9,TRBJ2-6,CASSRTSGGPLSGANVLTF
TRBV9,TRBJ1-1,CASSVAQNTEAFF
TRBV7-2,TRBJ2-7,CASSFPGLHEQYF